The following is a TCR beta chain sequence with its context. Its specificity is unknown. Reverse transcription of 0.5 to 1 ug RNA used random hexamers. TCRdb reprocessed the immunoSEQ multiplex PCR reads with MiXCR, giving one entry per CDR3 protein. The sample consists of 150,000 to 200,000 distinct CDR3 sequences, under 97% of them appearing once. Looked up from germline, CDR1 is SGHTA and CDR2 is FQGNSA. V was shortened by 9 bases and J by 0 bases, with 12 bases between the two germline ends. This CDR3 has 13 residues. The record originates from a study of CD8 T cells in Susac syndrome. Study-wide points: The study acknowledged a relatively small number of individuals in its TCR sequencing and HLA analysis.

The multiple sclerosis controls, all treatment-naive patients, had relapsing-remitting disease that was stable or active. The sequenced sample was CD4+ T cells from PBMCs. The J gene is TRBJ2-7, the V gene TRBV7-2; maybe TRBD2 (7 bases). This sequence originates from a human donor with multiple sclerosis. CDR3 in DNA: TGTGCCAGTGAAGGGGGGGGCTCCTACGAGCAGTACTTC. Its protein product is CASEGGGSYEQYF.